This T cell receptor (beta chain) was obtained from a study of blood T cells in healthy people across ages. The overall study: Template-switching capture recovered about one barcoded beta molecule per two T cells. Overall study results and limits: Using unsorted PBMCs precluded a conclusive naive versus antigen-experienced comparison. Greater diversity and more naive CD4+ cells were seen in long-lived donors than in aged donors. Significant beta diversity loss was already apparent by age roughly 38, declining roughly linearly.

Through a sample-barcoded 5' primer and a J-beta primer mix, a second PCR was run for roughly 7 to 12 cycles. MiXCR, applied by TCRdb to the 5' RACE reads, yields one record per CDR3 protein. The sample records over 1,500,000 distinct CDR3 sequences, roughly 50% being singletons. A few counts support this clonotype. The target antigen is unknown. The CDR3 runs 13 residues. CDR1 and CDR2 from the germline V gene are MDHEN and SYDVKM. The trim removed 6 bases at V and 11 bases at J, leaving 10 bases unmatched. The receptor comes from a woman in her 40s in good health. Sequenced input: blood. This chain connects TRBV28 to TRBJ2-5, with 9 bases fitting TRBD1. CDR3 sequence reads: CASRRDRAGEQYF. The CDR3, as DNA: TGTGCCAGCAGAAGGGACAGGGCTGGAGAGCAGTACTTC.